These T cell receptor beta chains were read from a single sample in a study of blood T cell repertoires in COVID-19. Clones were sequenced by immunoSEQ multiplex PCR, and TCRdb holds only the in-frame ones, with some missing. This sample has approximately 290,000 clones, with about 86% found just once. The sample consisted of peripheral blood. The receptors stem from a person aged 70 to 85 with COVID-19, enrolled during active disease. Each CDR3 is given with its conserved first and last residue. Fields, in order: clone size, J gene, D gene, V gene, CDR3 protein, CDR3 DNA. The D gene is left open where the match is weak. Expanded clones get a size class; other rows say once, few or many, or leave the size out.

>few|TRBJ1-1|TRBD1|TRBV7-9
CASSQGQMNTEAFF
TGTGCCAGCAGCCAGGGACAGATGAACACTGAAGCTTTCTTT
>NA|TRBJ2-5|NA|TRBV20-1
CSASDIRLQETQYF
TGCAGTGCTAGTGATATCCGGTTACAAGAGACCCAGTACTTC
>NA|TRBJ1-2|TRBD1|TRBV11-2
CASSLVTGDYGYTF
TGTGCCAGCAGCTTAGTTACAGGGGACTATGGCTACACCTTC
>few|TRBJ1-6|NA|TRBV3-1/TRBV3-2
CASSSGRGSVSPLHF
TGTGCCAGCAGCTCCGGTCGCGGTTCTGTTTCACCCCTCCACTTT
>few|TRBJ2-2|NA|TRBV2
CASRREDTGELFF
TGTGCCAGCCGCCGGGAAGACACCGGGGAGCTGTTTTTT
>NA|TRBJ2-2|TRBD1|TRBV28
CASSSQDRATGELFF
TGTGCCAGCAGCTCCCAAGACAGGGCGACCGGGGAGCTGTTTTTT
>once|TRBJ1-5|NA|TRBV7-2
CASSLVEDQPQHF
TGTGCCAGCAGCTTAGTCGAGGATCAGCCCCAGCATTTT
>NA|TRBJ2-1|TRBD1|TRBV4-1
CASKETGEDEQFF
TGCGCCAGCAAGGAGACAGGGGAGGATGAGCAGTTCTTC
>few|TRBJ1-6|NA|TRBV27
CASSFQGGPLHF
TGTGCCAGCAGTTTTCAGGGTGGGCCCCTCCACTTT
>NA|TRBJ1-4|NA|TRBV21-1
CASSSTDRGRHEKLFF
TGTGCCAGCAGCAGTACCGACAGGGGGCGTCATGAAAAACTGTTTTTT
>few|TRBJ1-1|NA|TRBV9
CASSVQVATEAFF
TGTGCCAGCAGCGTACAGGTTGCAACTGAAGCTTTCTTT
>NA|TRBJ2-5|TRBD2|TRBV5-3
CARSFVSGGQKSQETQYF
TGTGCCAGAAGCTTCGTTAGCGGGGGGCAAAAAAGCCAAGAGACCCAGTACTTC
>NA|TRBJ2-5|TRBD2|TRBV5-6
CASSPWTSPGTQYF
TGTGCCAGCAGCCCATGGACTAGCCCGGGGACCCAGTACTTC
>NA|TRBJ1-1|NA|TRBV7-3
CASRAQGNTEAFF
TGTGCCAGCCGAGCCCAGGGTAACACTGAAGCTTTCTTT
>few|TRBJ1-5|TRBD1|TRBV30
CAWGNLQGADQPQHF
TGTGCCTGGGGAAACCTACAGGGGGCCGATCAGCCCCAGCATTTT
>NA|TRBJ1-1|TRBD1|TRBV5-4
CASSAGTGALGTEAFF
TGTGCCAGCAGCGCCGGGACAGGGGCTTTGGGCACTGAAGCTTTCTTT
>NA|TRBJ2-5|TRBD2|TRBV19
CASSIALAGGRETQYF
TGTGCCAGTAGTATCGCCCTAGCGGGGGGGCGGGAGACCCAGTACTTC
>once|TRBJ1-4|TRBD1|TRBV9
CASSAGTVGEKLFF
TGTGCCAGCAGCGCCGGGACAGTCGGTGAAAAACTGTTTTTT
>NA|TRBJ2-1|NA|TRBV11-3
CASSPGGVDNEQFF
TGTGCCAGCAGCCCTGGCGGAGTCGACAATGAGCAGTTCTTC
>NA|TRBJ1-5|NA|TRBV6-6
CASTRRSSGQTSNQPQHF
TGTGCCAGCACTCGCCGAAGCTCGGGACAAACGAGCAATCAGCCCCAGCATTTT
>NA|TRBJ1-2|NA|TRBV4-1
CASSPIWGDDYGYTF
TGCGCCAGCAGCCCTATCTGGGGGGATGACTATGGCTACACCTTC
>once|TRBJ2-1|NA|TRBV27
CASSPVFTGYNEQFF
TGTGCCAGCAGTCCGGTTTTCACAGGGTACAATGAGCAGTTCTTC
>NA|TRBJ2-3|NA|TRBV3-1/TRBV3-2
CASSRRRGPGADTQYF
TGTGCCAGCAGCCGAAGGCGGGGGCCGGGGGCAGATACGCAGTATTTT
>NA|TRBJ2-1|TRBD2|TRBV18
CASSPPSGRVNEQFF
TGTGCCAGCTCACCTCCTAGCGGGAGGGTGAATGAGCAGTTCTTC
>NA|TRBJ2-1|NA|TRBV19
CASNGIADEQFF
TGTGCCAGTAACGGTATCGCGGATGAGCAGTTCTTC
>NA|TRBJ2-5|TRBD2|TRBV9
CASAYSGNQETQYF
TGTGCCAGCGCATATAGCGGGAACCAAGAGACCCAGTACTTC
>NA|TRBJ2-5|NA|TRBV29-1
CSVRQEETQYF
TGCAGCGTGAGACAGGAAGAGACCCAGTACTTC
>NA|TRBJ2-2|NA|TRBV2
CASTRRVNTGELFF
TGTGCCAGCACTCGCAGGGTCAACACCGGGGAGCTGTTTTTT
>NA|TRBJ1-2|NA|TRBV9
CASSVEGTGGYTF
TGTGCCAGCAGCGTAGAAGGGACTGGTGGCTACACCTTC
>NA|TRBJ2-2|TRBD1|TRBV15
CATSIPGQLPGELFF
TGTGCCACCAGCATTCCGGGACAGTTACCCGGGGAGCTGTTTTTT
>NA|TRBJ1-2|TRBD1|TRBV24-1
CATSDPTDRDNNYGYTF
TGTGCCACCAGTGATCCCACGGACAGGGACAATAACTATGGCTACACCTTC
>NA|TRBJ2-5|NA|TRBV6-5
CASSQNRVTQYF
TGTGCCAGCAGCCAGAACAGGGTCACCCAGTACTTC
>NA|TRBJ1-1|TRBD1|TRBV15
CATSRAGGEAFF
TGTGCCACCAGCAGAGCAGGGGGCGAAGCTTTCTTT
>once|TRBJ1-5|NA|TRBV28
CASSSRSWFHSNQPQHF
TGTGCCAGCAGTTCACGGAGCTGGTTTCATAGCAATCAGCCCCAGCATTTT
>NA|TRBJ2-2|NA|TRBV7-3
CASSPEGTGELFF
TGTGCCAGCAGCCCGGAGGGCACCGGGGAGCTGTTTTTT
>NA|TRBJ1-1|TRBD1|TRBV5-5
CASSLEGQGNTEAFF
TGTGCCAGCAGCTTGGAGGGACAGGGGAACACTGAAGCTTTCTTT
>few|TRBJ2-7|NA|TRBV6-5
CASSYMDSGYEQYF
TGTGCCAGCAGTTATATGGACAGCGGCTACGAGCAGTACTTC
>NA|TRBJ2-1|NA|TRBV15
CATSRDRQGYNEQFF
TGTGCCACCAGCAGAGATCGGCAGGGCTACAATGAGCAGTTCTTC
>NA|TRBJ2-1|NA|TRBV10-3
CAISGGQGINEQFF
TGTGCCATCAGTGGGGGCCAAGGGATCAATGAGCAGTTCTTC
>NA|TRBJ1-1|NA|TRBV12-3/TRBV12-4
CASSFLGYAEAFF
TGTGCCAGCAGTTTTCTGGGCTACGCTGAAGCTTTCTTT
>NA|TRBJ2-3|NA|TRBV2
CASRRRGGTDTQYF
TGTGCCAGCCGACGTCGGGGAGGCACAGATACGCAGTATTTT
>NA|TRBJ2-3|TRBD2|TRBV3-1/TRBV3-2
CASSRLTSGRQTQYF
TGTGCCAGCAGCCGGCTTACTAGCGGGAGGCAAACGCAGTATTTT
>NA|TRBJ2-5|TRBD2|TRBV27
CASSRSSGGGETQYF
TGTGCCAGCAGTAGGTCTAGCGGGGGGGGAGAGACCCAGTACTTC
>NA|TRBJ2-2|TRBD2|TRBV6-6
CASSTRSSGNTGELFF
TGTGCCAGCAGCACCCGCTCTAGCGGAAACACCGGGGAGCTGTTTTTT
>NA|TRBJ1-3|TRBD1|TRBV9
CASSVATGQGAISGNTIYF
TGTGCCAGCAGCGTAGCTACAGGGCAGGGGGCTATCTCTGGAAACACCATATATTTT